This record looks at one T cell receptor beta chain sequence and its context. One end of the junction does not line up with germline, which may come from a read error. The source of the sample is a study of read filtering for tumor transcriptome and immune sequencing. This library used 300 to 500 ng RNA and molecular barcoded adaptors spanning alpha/delta and beta/gamma chains. From the reads, TCRdb called clonotypes with MiXCR, one entry per CDR3 protein. The repertoire holds tens of thousands of distinct CDR3 sequences, 13% to 15% seen once, with around two fifths in the top ten. The CDR3 extends over 17 amino acids. Germline CDR1 reads SGHDT; CDR2 reads YYEEEE.

This chain links TRBV5-6 with TRBJ2-3; TRBD2 is a possible D gene (5 bases). Sequencing was done on a sample of a population of CD138-negative cells sorted from bone marrow. This TCR came from a donor aged 40 or older with multiple myeloma. The CDR3 sequence is CACRLYSGYTSTDTQYF. CDR3 sequence (DNA): TGTGCCTGCAGGTTGTACAGCGGATACACTAGCACAGATACGCAGTATTTT. The full variable domain, in which reference TRBV5-6 and TRBJ2-3 provide the parts outside the CDR3, is DAGVTQSPTHLIKTRGQQVTLRCSPKSGHDTVSWYQQALGQGPQFIFQYYEEEERQRGNFPDRFSGHQFPNYSSELNVNALLLGDSALYLCACRLYSGYTSTDTQYFGPGTRLTVL.